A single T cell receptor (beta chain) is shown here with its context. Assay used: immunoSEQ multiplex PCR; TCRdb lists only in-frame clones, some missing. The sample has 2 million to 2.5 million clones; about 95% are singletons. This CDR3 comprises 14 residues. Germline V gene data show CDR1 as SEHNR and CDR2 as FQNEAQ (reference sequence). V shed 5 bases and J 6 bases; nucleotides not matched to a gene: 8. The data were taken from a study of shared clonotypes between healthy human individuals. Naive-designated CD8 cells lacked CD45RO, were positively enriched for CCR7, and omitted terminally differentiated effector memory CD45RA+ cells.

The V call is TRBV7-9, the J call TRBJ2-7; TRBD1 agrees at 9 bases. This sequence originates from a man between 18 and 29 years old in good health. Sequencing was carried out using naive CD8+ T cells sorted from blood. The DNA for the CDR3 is TGTGCCAGCAGCACCGGGACAGGGACAGGCGAGCAGTACTTC. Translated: CASSTGTGTGEQYF. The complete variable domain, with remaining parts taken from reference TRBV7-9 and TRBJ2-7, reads DTGVSQNPRHKITKRGQNVTFRCDPISEHNRLYWYRQTLGQGPEFLTYFQNEAQLEKSRLLSDRFSAERPKGSFSTLEIQRTEQGDSAMYLCASSTGTGTGEQYFGPGTRLTVT.